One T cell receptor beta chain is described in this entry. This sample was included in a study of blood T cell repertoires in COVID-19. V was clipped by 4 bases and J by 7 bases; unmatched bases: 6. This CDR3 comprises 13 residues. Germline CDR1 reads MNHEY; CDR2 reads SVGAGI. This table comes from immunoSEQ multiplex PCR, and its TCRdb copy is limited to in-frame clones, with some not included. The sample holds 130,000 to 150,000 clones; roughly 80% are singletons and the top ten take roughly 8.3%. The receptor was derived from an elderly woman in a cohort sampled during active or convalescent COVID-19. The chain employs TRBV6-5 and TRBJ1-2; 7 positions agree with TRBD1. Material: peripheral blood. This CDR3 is CASSSPTGFGYTF. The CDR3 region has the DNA TGTGCCAGCAGTTCCCCGACAGGGTTTGGCTACACCTTC.